A single sample is the source of the 30 T cell receptor beta chains below, sequenced in a study of blood T cell repertoires in COVID-19. Assay: immunoSEQ multiplex PCR; the TCRdb copy retains only in-frame clones and omits some. The repertoire holds under 300,000 clones, with 86% as singletons. Sequenced sample: peripheral blood. All receptors derive from a woman in her seventies with COVID-19, enrolled during active disease.

This chain uses TRBV10-3 with TRBJ1-6; D is unresolved. Per germline, CDR1 ENHRY and CDR2 SYGVKD. V dropped 3 bases and J dropped 4 bases, with 19 bases sitting between them. The CDR3 consists of 18 residues. The CDR3 region is CAISEAPRDIFYNSPLHF. CDR3 in DNA: TGTGCCATCAGTGAAGCTCCGAGGGATATCTTTTATAATTCACCCCTCCACTTT.

The V gene is TRBV29-1, the J gene TRBJ2-7, with D perhaps TRBD1 (6 bases). Trimming cost V 4 bases and J 6 bases, with 16 bases left between them. Germline V lookup: CDR1 SQVTM, CDR2 ANQGSEA. The CDR3 has 13 residues. The CDR3 reads CSVVTGLTTEQYF. The CDR3 coding sequence is TGCAGCGTTGTAACAGGGTTGACGACCGAGCAGTACTTC.

The chain couples TRBV20-1 to TRBJ1-1; TRBD1 is a possible D gene (5 bases). CDR1 and CDR2 from the germline V gene are DFQATT and SNEGSKA (reference sequence). Trimming stripped 3 bases from V and 7 bases from J, with 9 bases between. The CDR3 extends over 11 amino acids. The CDR3 nucleotides read TGCAGTGCTAGTCAGGGACTTGAAGCTTTCTTT. Translated, it gives CSASQGLEAFF.

The V and J genes are TRBV2 and TRBJ2-2, with D tentatively TRBD1 (8 bases). V dropped 10 bases and J dropped 7 bases, with 19 bases sitting between them. CDR1 SNHLY and CDR2 FYNNEI come from the germline V gene. The CDR3 has 14 residues. CDR3 sequence: CATGQGGLIGELFF. The DNA of the CDR3 is TGTGCCACTGGACAGGGAGGGTTGATCGGGGAGCTGTTTTTT.

The chain joins TRBV6-5 to TRBJ2-7; a weak D match, TRBD2 (7 bases). Germline V lookup: CDR1 MNHEY, CDR2 SVGAGI. The germline V and J ends were trimmed by 6 bases and 3 bases, with 18 bases remaining between them. This CDR3 is 15 amino acids long. The CDR3 nucleotides are TGTGCCAGCAGAAAATCGGCGGGGGCGAACTACGAGCAGTACTTC. Amino acids: CASRKSAGANYEQYF.

The J gene is TRBJ2-1, the V gene TRBV28; 7 bases are shared with TRBD1. Trimming at V came to 4 bases and at J to 3 bases, leaving 6 bases not matched to a gene. In germline, CDR1 is MDHEN, CDR2 SYDVKM. There are 15 residues in the CDR3. The CDR3: CASSYDRARYNEQFF. The CDR3 nucleotides read TGTGCCAGCAGTTACGACAGGGCCCGCTACAATGAGCAGTTCTTC.

This clone was counted only a few times. This sequence joins TRBV7-2 and TRBJ1-1; no clear D gene. V was cut by 3 bases and J by 1 base, with 6 bases left in between. CDR1 and CDR2 (germline): SGHTA, FQGNSA. The CDR3 has 13 residues. In DNA, the CDR3 is TGTGCCAGCAGCTTCTCAGAGAACACTGAAGCTTTCTTT. Its protein is CASSFSENTEAFF.

The J gene is TRBJ1-2, the V gene TRBV2; D gene ambiguous. Germline V CDR1 and CDR2: SNHLY, FYNNEI. Trimming took 7 bases from V and 7 from J, leaving 13 bases between them. This CDR3 is 12 amino acids long. The CDR3 bases are TGTGCCAGCACCTCGGGGATAGGTGGCTACACCTTC. It translates to CASTSGIGGYTF.

The gene calls are TRBV7-9 and TRBJ1-5; D is unresolved. Trimming left V 2 bases short and J 3 bases short, with 8 bases between. Germline loops: CDR1 SEHNR, CDR2 FQNEAQ (reference sequence). The CDR3 length is 14 residues. The CDR3 nucleotides read TGTGCCAGCAGCTTATCTCGGGACAATCAGCCCCAGCATTTT. Protein sequence: CASSLSRDNQPQHF.

This chain connects TRBV2 to TRBJ1-2; D might be TRBD1 (5 bases). The germline CDR1 and CDR2 sequences are SNHLY and FYNNEI. V lost 9 bases and J 5 bases, leaving 13 bases between the germline ends. The CDR3 totals 12 residues. The CDR3 DNA reads TGTGCCAGTCCGGAGGGGCCTTATGGCTACACCTTC. It is translated as CASPEGPYGYTF. Complete variable domain (other parts from reference TRBV2 and TRBJ1-2): EPEVTQTPSHQVTQMGQEVILRCVPISNHLYFYWYRQILGQKVEFLVSFYNNEISEKSEIFDDQFSVERPDGSNFTLKIRSTKLEDSAMYFCASPEGPYGYTFGSGTRLTVV.

The chain links TRBV20-1 to TRBJ2-3; D perhaps matches TRBD2 (6 bases). CDR3 length equals 14 residues. Germline lookup yields CDR1 DFQATT and CDR2 SNEGSKA (reference sequence). V dropped 3 bases and J dropped 0 bases, with 10 bases sitting between them. Here the CDR3 DNA reads TGCAGTGCTAGTAACGCGGGGAGCACAGATACGCAGTATTTT. Amino acid sequence: CSASNAGSTDTQYF.

The chain carries TRBV19 and TRBJ1-1, with a weak D call TRBD1 (6 bases). V gave up 2 bases and J gave up 1 base, with 11 bases separating them. Germline lookup yields CDR1 LNHDA and CDR2 SQIVND (reference sequence). The CDR3 is 15 amino acids. Here the CDR3 reads CASSILQGRNTEAFF. The DNA of the CDR3 is TGTGCCAGTAGTATACTACAGGGTCGGAACACTGAAGCTTTCTTT. Full variable domain (outside the CDR3, taken from reference TRBV19 and TRBJ1-1): DGGITQSPKYLFRKEGQNVTLSCEQNLNHDAMYWYRQDPGQGLRLIYYSQIVNDFQKGDIAEGYSVSREKKESFPLTVTSAQKNPTAFYLCASSILQGRNTEAFFGQGTRLTVV.

Remarks on this clone: Here the CDR3 omits its conserved ending phenylalanine or tryptophan, so a read error is the likely source. It is unclear where the CDR3 begins or ends on the DNA, so no DNA is shown, and the CDR3 is as TCRdb lists it. J is TRBJ1-4 and V is TRBV1. TRBV1 is a documented pseudogene. Termini included, the CDR3 measures 11 amino acids. CDR3 sequence reads: CTSSPRERERL.

The J gene is TRBJ1-6, the V gene TRBV19; D possibly corresponds to TRBD1 (6 bases). CDR1 LNHDA and CDR2 SQIVND come from the germline V gene (reference sequence). Trimming removed 6 bases at V and 8 bases at J, with 23 bases between. The CDR3 loop spans 17 amino acids. CDR3 DNA: TGTGCCAGTAGCCACCGACAGGAACTCATCAACCATTCACCCCTCCACTTT. Its translation is CASSHRQELINHSPLHF. The full variable domain, rest sourced from reference TRBV19 and TRBJ1-6, is DGGITQSPKYLFRKEGQNVTLSCEQNLNHDAMYWYRQDPGQGLRLIYYSQIVNDFQKGDIAEGYSVSREKKESFPLTVTSAQKNPTAFYLCASSHRQELINHSPLHFGNGTRLTVT.

Of note for this clone: The same CDR3 also results from other DNA sequences found in this sample. V usage is TRBV30 and J usage is TRBJ2-7; no definite D call. Germline values: CDR1 GTSNPN, CDR2 SVGIG (reference sequence). Trimming left V 2 bases short and J 2 bases short, with 4 bases between. The CDR3 consists of 11 residues. CDR3 loop: CAWSPAYEQYF. CDR3 in DNA: TGTGCCTGGAGTCCCGCCTACGAGCAGTACTTC.

The CDR3 loop is CASSVVGRSEGEQFF. The CDR3 nucleotides read TGTGCCAGCAGCGTAGTGGGAAGGAGCGAGGGTGAGCAGTTCTTC. This chain uses TRBV9 with TRBJ2-1; a possible D gene is TRBD2 (5 bases). Trimming left V 0 bases short and J 9 bases short, with 16 bases between. The CDR3 is 15 amino acids. CDR1 and CDR2 from the germline V gene are SGDLS and YYNGEE.

This sequence joins TRBV19 and TRBJ1-2; D gene uncertain. The CDR3 has 12 amino acids. Trimming stripped 6 bases from V and 2 bases from J, with 7 bases between. Germline V gene lookup returns CDR1 LNHDA and CDR2 SQIVND (reference sequence). CDR3 coding DNA: TGTGCCAGTAGCCCCGCGAACTATGGCTACACCTTC. This gives the protein CASSPANYGYTF.

The rearrangement links TRBV6-2 or TRBV6-3 to TRBJ1-5, with D maybe TRBD1 (5 bases). Trimming took 2 bases from V and 7 from J, leaving 9 bases between them. This CDR3 has 13 residues. Germline CDR1 is MNHEY and CDR2 is SVGEGT. This CDR3 reads CASSYRGNQPQHF. The CDR3 bases are TGTGCCAGCAGTTACCGGGGGAACCAGCCCCAGCATTTT.

This clone was counted between two and nine times. This rearrangement joins TRBV5-6 to TRBJ2-7; TRBD1 matches 7 bases. This CDR3 is built from 15 residues. With V trimmed by 4 bases and J by 2 bases, 9 bases remained unmatched. Germline CDR1 reads SGHDT; CDR2 reads YYEEEE. The CDR3 DNA is TGTGCCAGCAGCCGTCCCGGGACAGCTCCCTACGAGCAGTACTTC. It translates to CASSRPGTAPYEQYF.

This clone turned up a few times. The genes are TRBV7-8 and TRBJ1-1, with 9 bases matching TRBD1. Germline V gene sequence: CDR1 SGHVS, CDR2 FQNEAQ. This CDR3 contains 16 residues. The junction had 5 bases not matched to a gene; V was cut back by 0 bases and J by 3 bases. CDR3 nucleotides: TGTGCCAGCAGCTTAGCTTCCGGGACAGGGTACACTGAAGCTTTCTTT. Translated: CASSLASGTGYTEAFF.

Comments on this clone: This specimen includes other DNA sequences encoding the same CDR3. This chain connects TRBV18 to TRBJ1-3, with no clear D. Germline CDR1 reads KGHSH; CDR2 reads LQKENI. The V and J ends lost 3 bases and 0 bases respectively, with 9 bases between them. The CDR3 loop spans 15 amino acids. The CDR3 DNA follows: TGTGCCAGCTCACCCCTATCCTCCTCTGGAAACACCATATATTTT. It is translated as CASSPLSSSGNTIYF.

The chain is built from TRBV28 and TRBJ2-1; a weak D match, TRBD2 (6 bases). The germline V and J ends were trimmed by 3 bases and 3 bases, with 9 bases remaining between them. CDR3 length equals 14 residues. The germline gives CDR1 MDHEN, CDR2 SYDVKM. CDR3 sequence reads: CASSFMGGYNEQFF. The CDR3 nucleotides are TGTGCCAGCAGTTTTATGGGGGGCTACAATGAGCAGTTCTTC.

This sequence joins TRBV18 and TRBJ1-2; TRBD1 might be the D (6 bases). V was trimmed by 6 bases and J by 3 bases, leaving 11 bases between them. Germline V CDR1 and CDR2: KGHSH, LQKENI. The CDR3 contains 13 residues. This CDR3 reads CASSSRTDYGYTF. CDR3 in DNA: TGTGCCAGCTCGTCGAGGACAGACTATGGCTACACCTTC.

This clone appeared once. The chain couples TRBV27 to TRBJ1-5; TRBD1 matches 7 bases. The CDR3 sequence is 15 residues long. Trimming removed 4 bases from V and 5 bases from J; junction bases left unmatched: 8. Per germline, CDR1 MNHEY and CDR2 SMNVEV (reference sequence). CDR3 bases: TGTGCCAGCAGTTCTGTCCGGGACAGAGATCAGCCCCAGCATTTT. It yields the protein CASSSVRDRDQPQHF.

The genes are TRBV2 and TRBJ1-1; 11 bases match TRBD1. The germline gives CDR1 SNHLY, CDR2 FYNNEI. The CDR3 loop spans 15 amino acids. With 6 bases clipped from V and 7 bases from J, the junction kept 10 bases outside the gene matches. The DNA for the CDR3 is TGTGCCAGCAGCCCCGGGACAGGGGGGATTTTTGAAGCTTTCTTT. It encodes CASSPGTGGIFEAFF.

J is TRBJ1-2 and V is TRBV28; maybe TRBD1 (5 bases). This CDR3 has 12 residues. V lost 1 base to trimming and J lost 6 bases, with 6 bases between them. Germline V CDR1 and CDR2: MDHEN, SYDVKM. CDR3 region: CASSLLGDGYTF. In DNA, the CDR3 is TGTGCCAGCAGTTTATTAGGGGATGGCTACACCTTC.

The V and J genes are TRBV20-1 and TRBJ2-1; TRBD2 matches 12 bases. CDR1 and CDR2 (germline): DFQATT, SNEGSKA (reference sequence). This CDR3 has 14 residues. With 3 bases clipped from V and 7 bases from J, the junction kept 4 bases outside the gene matches. The CDR3 spells CSASPSGGANEQFF. In DNA form, the CDR3 reads TGCAGTGCTAGTCCTAGCGGGGGGGCTAATGAGCAGTTCTTC.

The genes are TRBV12-3 or TRBV12-4 and TRBJ1-5; D not certain. CDR3 length equals 13 residues. Trimming removed 5 bases from V and 4 bases from J, with 9 bases in between. In nucleotides, the CDR3 is TGTGCCAGCAGTCCTACAGTAAATCAGCCCCAGCATTTT. The encoded protein is CASSPTVNQPQHF.

V and J are TRBV19 and TRBJ1-3; TRBD1 might be the D (5 bases). The CDR3 has 15 amino acids. V lost 5 bases to trimming and J lost 2 bases, with 13 bases between them. CDR1 is LNHDA, CDR2 SQIVND, per germline (reference sequence). CDR3 coding DNA: TGTGCCAGTAGTCAGGACACTTCGACTGGAAACACCATATATTTT. It codes for CASSQDTSTGNTIYF.

The chain has TRBV6-1 and TRBJ2-2; 7 bases line up with TRBD1. J lost 7 bases, V lost 2 bases, and 13 bases had no gene match. The CDR3 has 17 amino acids. CDR1 MNHNS and CDR2 SASEGT come from the germline V gene. In DNA form, the CDR3 reads TGTGCCAGCAGTGAACCCTATACAGGGGTTCAGGACGGGGAGCTGTTTTTT. Translation gives CASSEPYTGVQDGELFF.